The present entry profiles one T cell receptor (beta chain) with its context. No antigen is known for it. The entry originates in a study of shared clonotypes between healthy human individuals. As for the study in general: Donors consisted of a couple of women and three men between 18 and 49.

Only in-frame clones appear in the TCRdb table, and some are missing; sequencing was by immunoSEQ multiplex PCR. The table includes hundreds of thousands of clones, 76% detected once. Study-wide results and caveats: Genetic and exposure-history diversity was limited by the small donor number.

The specimen was PBMCs. This TCR came from a woman between 40 and 50 years old in good health. Some clones in this sample may be carry-over from other donors' samples.

The CDR3 region is CASSQGQSSDQPQHF. CDR3 in DNA: TGCGCCAGCAGCCAAGGACAATCCAGCGATCAGCCCCAGCATTTT. The chain combines TRBV4-3 with TRBJ1-5; no definite D call. This CDR3 region has 15 residues. Trimming stripped 1 base from V and 5 bases from J, with 12 bases between. In germline, CDR1 is LGHNA, CDR2 YSLEER.